Included here is one T cell receptor beta chain sequence, with context. What antigen it recognizes has not been identified. Per-base quality was not reported, and no clone a single base away is much larger than it. This entry is derived from a study of shared clonotypes between healthy human individuals (dated by TCRdb to 2018 to 2021). Some background on the complete study: The cohort included three men and a couple of women between 18 and 49 years of age. For each donor, three plates each were used for CD4 naive and CD4 memory, two plates were used for CD8 naive, and one plate was used for CD8 memory. To estimate repertoire size and how much clonotype sharing occurs between individuals, the study deeply sequenced the blood TCR repertoires of 4 to 6 healthy adults. Different laboratories and diverse techniques were used to prepare libraries and sequence TCR repertoires, to increase sequencing depth and limit assay-specific biases. Between about 0.85 and 9.5 billion PBMCs per donor were obtained by leukapheresis. Broad study findings and their caveats: Pairwise subsampling led to the expectation that sequencing depth would affect the degree of clonotype sharing among donors. Rarefaction of sorted-subset datasets indicated incomplete sequencing despite the large sequencing depth. Approximately 5% of naive CD4, around 4% of naive CD8, 2.3% of memory CD4, and 0.4% of memory CD8 clonotypes were shared across several donors. Sampling was restricted to blood, and TCR repertoires in tissue are likely to differ from TCR repertoires in blood. The genetic and exposure-history diversity represented was limited by the small number of donors. Higher generation probabilities were observed for clonotypes shared by all four sorted-subset donors than for non-shared clonotypes. Naive subsets generally had larger estimated clonotype richness than memory subsets did.

Healthy HIV-negative adults with no recently reported acute infections or vaccinations were included as donors. All donors were Caucasian adults living in Nashville, Tennessee, USA. CD4+ T cells were enriched through magnetic negative selection, after which naive cells were positively selected on CD45RA and the remaining negative fraction served as the memory subset. After blood collection by leukapheresis, PBMCs were isolated using Ficoll-Histopaque density gradient centrifugation and then cryopreserved in the vapor phase of liquid nitrogen. Analytical flow cytometry was used to check the purity and quantity of each magnetically sorted T cell population. Each sorted fraction had its genomic DNA isolated and then quantified by UV absorbance on a Nanodrop 2000c. TCR CDR3 regions were amplified from genomic DNA by multiplex PCR using the deep immunoSEQ assay. For each cell subset, the extracted genomic DNA was distributed evenly across all wells of several immunoSEQ 96-well plates, and each plate served as one replicate. For sorted subsets, roughly 200 ng of genomic DNA, equivalent to some 30,000 T cell genomes, went into each replicate PCR. The purified libraries were quantified using a Qubit 3.0 fluorometer, sized with a Bioanalyzer 2100, and then quantified again using the KAPA Library Quantification kit. Every immunoSEQ 96-well plate was sequenced on a dedicated single-read 150-cycle Illumina NextSeq 550 flow cell. The authors' analysis ran thus. Because only junctional sequences without quality scores were contained in the immunoSEQ output, filtering matching that applied to full-length reads could not be performed. Sequences were annotated with PyIR, a Python wrapper for IgBLAST v1.9, using IMGT germline references to assign V/J genes and CDR3. Reads were filtered out if the reads had weak V/J assignments (E-value above 1e-6), no CDR3, stop codons, out-of-frame junctions, or ambiguous translated residues. A V3J clonotype was defined by an identical inferred V gene, J gene, and CDR3 amino acid sequence. The percentage overlap between two repertoires was calculated by dividing the number of shared unique clonotypes by the size of the smaller repertoire. Repertoire richness was assessed with RTK rarefaction, the Chao1 estimator, and Recon v2.1 estimates of unobserved clonotypes. OLGA was used to compute generation probabilities for all TCRbeta clonotypes that the gDNA method yielded from a handful of donors. The source is immuneACCESS, and TCRdb retained only in-frame sequences with V and J called. Part of the clones is not carried over; for the studies checked, unresolved V genes explain less than half of this, and the remainder is unexplained. That table supplies the V and J calls and clone size; D and trimming were determined from the DNA. The sample table shows some 2.4 million clones, and approximately 94% are seen once. The leading ten clones occupy about 0.39% of the sample.

The sample taken for sequencing was naive CD4+ T cells from PBMCs. Reading the label with the study, this specimen's cell subset or site is: CD45RA+ positively selected. The sequence derives from a man younger than 35 in good health. Some clones in this sample may be carry-over from other donors' samples.

The CDR3 region reads CASRLGLEHTGELFF. The sequenced DNA is TGTGCCAGCAGGCTCGGGTTAGAGCACACCGGGGAGCTGTTTTTT. The V gene is TRBV11-2 and the J gene is TRBJ2-2, with no reliable assignment of the D segment. Including the terminal cysteine and phenylalanine, the CDR3 comprises 15 residues. Kept here is only the CDR3 DNA, which spans 45 bases and is read in frame from base 1. The germline V gene encodes CDR1 SGHAT and CDR2 FQNNGV. V and J lose 6 bases and 3 bases, and a span of 14 bases separates them.